These T cell receptor beta chains were read from a single sample in a study of blood T cells in healthy people across ages. TCRdb used MiXCR to reprocess the 5' RACE reads, holding one entry per CDR3 protein. The sample records about 680,000 distinct CDR3 sequences, over 45% being singletons. The specimen was blood. The receptors shown here come from a woman aged 55-75 years in good health. Each CDR3 is given with its conserved first and last residue. Each record gives: J gene, V gene, D gene, clone size, CDR3 protein, CDR3 DNA. A D gene is named only where the DNA matches it firmly. Not every row has a clone size; where given, it reads once, few, many or a size class.

J gene: TRBJ1-1
V gene: TRBV25-1
D gene: NA
clone size: few
CDR3 protein: CASSPYGRLNTEAFF
CDR3 DNA: TGTGCCAGCAGCCCATATGGGCGGCTGAACACTGAAGCTTTCTTT

J gene: TRBJ2-3
V gene: TRBV5-1
D gene: NA
clone size: NA
CDR3 protein: CASSSRQAVDRTDTQYF
CDR3 DNA: TGCGCCAGCAGCTCGCGACAGGCTGTTGACCGCACAGATACGCAGTATTTT

J gene: TRBJ2-1
V gene: TRBV3-1
D gene: TRBD2
clone size: NA
CDR3 protein: CASSLGLAGGMRSNEQFF
CDR3 DNA: TGTGCCAGCAGCCTAGGACTAGCGGGAGGTATGCGGTCCAATGAGCAGTTCTTC

J gene: TRBJ2-3
V gene: TRBV7-3
D gene: NA
clone size: few
CDR3 protein: CASSLRGGLSTDTQYF
CDR3 DNA: TGTGCCAGCAGCTTAAGGGGCGGGCTTAGCACAGATACGCAGTATTTT

J gene: TRBJ2-5
V gene: TRBV28
D gene: TRBD2
clone size: NA
CDR3 protein: CAGNGREGNYNEQYF
CDR3 DNA: TGTGCCGGGAATGGTCGGGAGGGCAACTACAATGAGCAGTACTTC

J gene: TRBJ2-3
V gene: TRBV28
D gene: TRBD1
clone size: NA
CDR3 protein: CASSFTGTGATDTQYF
CDR3 DNA: TGTGCCAGCAGTTTTACCGGGACAGGGGCGACAGATACGCAGTATTTT

J gene: TRBJ1-1
V gene: TRBV29-1
D gene: TRBD1
clone size: NA
CDR3 protein: CSAHRGQNTEAFF
CDR3 DNA: TGCAGCGCCCACAGGGGCCAGAACACTGAAGCTTTCTTT

J gene: TRBJ2-3
V gene: TRBV28
D gene: NA
clone size: NA
CDR3 protein: CASSAEWGAVVGTQYF
CDR3 DNA: TGTGCCAGCAGTGCCGAGTGGGGGGCTGTTGTAGGTACGCAGTATTTT

J gene: TRBJ1-2
V gene: TRBV28
D gene: NA
clone size: NA
CDR3 protein: CASSSTEGGGYGYTF
CDR3 DNA: TGTGCCAGCAGTTCGACAGAGGGAGGCGGCTATGGCTACACCTTC

J gene: TRBJ1-6
V gene: TRBV20-1
D gene: TRBD1
clone size: NA
CDR3 protein: CSAPRGPYNSPLHF
CDR3 DNA: TGCAGTGCTCCCAGGGGGCCCTATAATTCACCCCTCCACTTT

J gene: TRBJ2-7
V gene: TRBV29-1
D gene: NA
clone size: NA
CDR3 protein: CSVKTRGSAYEQYF
CDR3 DNA: TGCAGCGTTAAAACCAGGGGTTCTGCCTACGAGCAGTACTTC

J gene: TRBJ1-2
V gene: TRBV9
D gene: NA
clone size: few
CDR3 protein: CASSVGTADSNGYTF
CDR3 DNA: TGTGCCAGCAGCGTAGGGACAGCGGACTCGAATGGCTACACCTTC

J gene: TRBJ2-1
V gene: TRBV6-6
D gene: NA
clone size: NA
CDR3 protein: CDSSYSILAPRNEQFF
CDR3 DNA: TGTGACAGCAGTTACTCGATCCTAGCCCCTAGAAATGAGCAGTTCTTC

J gene: TRBJ1-5
V gene: TRBV20-1
D gene: TRBD1
clone size: NA
CDR3 protein: CSANSGTGNQPQHF
CDR3 DNA: TGCAGTGCTAACTCCGGGACAGGTAATCAGCCCCAGCATTTT

J gene: TRBJ2-1
V gene: TRBV6-2/TRBV6-3
D gene: TRBD2
clone size: NA
CDR3 protein: CASSWVSRVEAGAVNEQFF
CDR3 DNA: TGTGCCAGCAGTTGGGTCTCGAGGGTGGAGGCGGGAGCCGTCAATGAGCAGTTCTTC

J gene: TRBJ1-6
V gene: TRBV6-1
D gene: TRBD1
clone size: once
CDR3 protein: CASSEAGQVYNSPLHF
CDR3 DNA: TGTGCCAGCAGTGAAGCGGGACAGGTTTATAATTCACCCCTCCACTTT

J gene: TRBJ2-5
V gene: TRBV2
D gene: TRBD2
clone size: many
CDR3 protein: CASSGRGETQYF
CDR3 DNA: TGTGCCAGTAGCGGGAGAGGAGAGACCCAGTACTTC

J gene: TRBJ2-4
V gene: TRBV7-2
D gene: TRBD1
clone size: few
CDR3 protein: CASSIQTGGRDIQYF
CDR3 DNA: TGTGCCAGCAGCATCCAAACAGGGGGCAGGGACATTCAGTACTTC

J gene: TRBJ2-6
V gene: TRBV7-2
D gene: NA
clone size: NA
CDR3 protein: CASSLAFADSGANVLTF
CDR3 DNA: TGTGCCAGCAGCTTAGCGTTTGCGGACTCTGGGGCCAACGTCCTGACTTTC

J gene: TRBJ2-4
V gene: TRBV6-6
D gene: NA
clone size: NA
CDR3 protein: CASSFGRGQNIQYF
CDR3 DNA: TGTGCCAGCAGTTTCGGCAGGGGACAAAACATTCAGTACTTC

J gene: TRBJ2-4
V gene: TRBV12-3/TRBV12-4
D gene: TRBD1
clone size: NA
CDR3 protein: CASSLGTASYNEQYF
CDR3 DNA: TGTGCCAGCAGCCTCGGGACAGCCTCTTACAATGAGCAGTACTTC

J gene: TRBJ2-3
V gene: TRBV29-1
D gene: TRBD1
clone size: NA
CDR3 protein: CSVAGTGFSDTQYF
CDR3 DNA: TGCAGCGTGGCCGGGACAGGGTTTTCAGATACGCAGTATTTT

J gene: TRBJ2-7
V gene: TRBV27
D gene: NA
clone size: NA
CDR3 protein: CASSFRSDYEQYF
CDR3 DNA: TGTGCCAGCAGTTTTAGGAGCGACTACGAGCAGTACTTC

J gene: TRBJ2-7
V gene: TRBV12-3/TRBV12-4
D gene: NA
clone size: many
CDR3 protein: CASSLRAGIYEQYF
CDR3 DNA: TGTGCCAGCAGTTTAAGAGCAGGGATCTACGAGCAGTACTTC

J gene: TRBJ2-7
V gene: TRBV4-1
D gene: TRBD2
clone size: NA
CDR3 protein: CASSRGLARNYEQYF
CDR3 DNA: TGCGCCAGCAGCCGAGGACTAGCGAGAAACTACGAGCAGTACTTC

J gene: TRBJ2-7
V gene: TRBV12-3/TRBV12-4
D gene: NA
clone size: NA
CDR3 protein: CASSFGQRNEQYF
CDR3 DNA: TGTGCCAGCAGTTTTGGACAGCGCAACGAGCAGTACTTC

J gene: TRBJ2-3
V gene: TRBV4-2
D gene: NA
clone size: many
CDR3 protein: CASSQDPISTDTQYF
CDR3 DNA: TGTGCCAGCAGCCAAGACCCCATAAGCACAGATACGCAGTATTTT

J gene: TRBJ2-3
V gene: TRBV4-1
D gene: NA
clone size: few
CDR3 protein: CASSQDAPSGSTDTQYF
CDR3 DNA: TGCGCCAGCAGCCAAGATGCTCCGAGCGGGAGCACAGATACGCAGTATTTT